This entry is about one T cell receptor beta chain. What it binds is not known. The data originate from a study of OX40 agonist ivuxolimab in advanced cancers. In the study overall: The dose-escalation cohort was about 86% male, with a mean age of 60 years, ranging about 23 to 79. Having had anti-PD-1, anti-PD-L1 or anti-CTLA-4 therapy before was allowed, and approximately 40% had some. Among those treated, three patients had partial responses, one with hepatocellular carcinoma and two with cutaneous melanoma. Study-level findings and limits: Researchers did not determine the expanded peripheral T cells' antigen specificity.

Per the germline V gene, CDR1 is LGHNA and CDR2 is YSLEER. This CDR3 has 18 amino acids. J was trimmed by 2 bases and V by 1 base; bases with no gene match: 8. Data came from immunoSEQ multiplex PCR; TCRdb stores just in-frame clones and leaves some out. The sample contains 95,000 to 150,000 clones, roughly nine tenths of which appear only once. Here the sequenced sample was CD4+ or CD8+ T cells sorted from blood, taken in a trial of the OX40 agonist ivuxolimab. The chain employs TRBV4-3 and TRBJ2-3; TRBD2 aligns across 11 bases. The origin of this receptor is an adult with an advanced solid tumor such as melanoma, head and neck, liver or kidney cancer. CDR3 residues: CASSQAPFSGGATDTQYF. The CDR3, as DNA: TGCGCCAGCAGCCAAGCTCCCTTTAGCGGGGGGGCCACAGATACGCAGTATTTT.